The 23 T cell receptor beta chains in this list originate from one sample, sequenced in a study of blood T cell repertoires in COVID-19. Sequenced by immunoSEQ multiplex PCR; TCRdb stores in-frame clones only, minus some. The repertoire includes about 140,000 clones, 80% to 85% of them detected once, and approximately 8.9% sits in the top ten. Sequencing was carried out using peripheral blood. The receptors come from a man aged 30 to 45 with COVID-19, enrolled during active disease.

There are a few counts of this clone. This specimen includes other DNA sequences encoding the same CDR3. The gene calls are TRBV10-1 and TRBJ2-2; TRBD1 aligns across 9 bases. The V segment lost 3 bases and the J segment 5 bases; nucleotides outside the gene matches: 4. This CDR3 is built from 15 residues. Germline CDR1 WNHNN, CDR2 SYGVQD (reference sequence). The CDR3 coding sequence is TGCGCCAGCAGTGACTCCGGGACAGGGACCGGGGAGCTGTTTTTT. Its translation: CASSDSGTGTGELFF.

CDR3 in amino acids: CASSFDSYGYTF. CDR3 nucleotides: TGTGCCAGCAGTTTTGACAGCTATGGCTACACCTTC. This chain links TRBV28 with TRBJ1-2, with a possible D match to TRBD1 (5 bases). V lost 3 bases and J 4 bases, leaving 6 bases between the germline ends. Germline CDR1 MDHEN, CDR2 SYDVKM. The CDR3 length is 12 residues.

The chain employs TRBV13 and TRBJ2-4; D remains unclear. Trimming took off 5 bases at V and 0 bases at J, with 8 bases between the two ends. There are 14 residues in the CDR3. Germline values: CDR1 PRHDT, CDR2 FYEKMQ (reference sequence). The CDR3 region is CASSARLAKNIQYF. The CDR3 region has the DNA TGTGCCAGCAGCGCCCGACTAGCCAAAAACATTCAGTACTTC.

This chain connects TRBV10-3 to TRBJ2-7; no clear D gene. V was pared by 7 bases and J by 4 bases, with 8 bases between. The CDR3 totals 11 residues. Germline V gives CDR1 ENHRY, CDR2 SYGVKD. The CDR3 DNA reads TGTGCCATCAATCAGGAATACGAGCAGTACTTC. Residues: CAINQEYEQYF.

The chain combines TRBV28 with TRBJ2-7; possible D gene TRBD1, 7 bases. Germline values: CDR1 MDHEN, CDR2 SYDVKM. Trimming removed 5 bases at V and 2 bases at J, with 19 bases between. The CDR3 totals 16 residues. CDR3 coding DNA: TGTGCCAGCAGTGACGGCGGGACAGTTATCGCCTACGAGCAGTACTTC. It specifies CASSDGGTVIAYEQYF.

CDR3 nucleotides: TGTGCCAGCAGTTTGGGGGGCTCCTACGAGCAGTACTTC. This sequence encodes CASSLGGSYEQYF. The rearrangement joins TRBV6-6 to TRBJ2-7, with TRBD2 as a possible D gene (6 bases). Germline values: CDR1 MNHNY, CDR2 SVGAGI (reference sequence). This CDR3 is 13 amino acids long. Deletions cut 4 bases from V and 0 bases from J, with 7 bases between.

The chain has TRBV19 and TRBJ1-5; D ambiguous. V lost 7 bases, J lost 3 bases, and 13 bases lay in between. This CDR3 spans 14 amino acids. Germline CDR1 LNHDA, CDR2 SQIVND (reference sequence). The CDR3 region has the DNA TGTGCCAGTACTCCGGGGAGGTTCAATCAGCCCCAGCATTTT. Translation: CASTPGRFNQPQHF.

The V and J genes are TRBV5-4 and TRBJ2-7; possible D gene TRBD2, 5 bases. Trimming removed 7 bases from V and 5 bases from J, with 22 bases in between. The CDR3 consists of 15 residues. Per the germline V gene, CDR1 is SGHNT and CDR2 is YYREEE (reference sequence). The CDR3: CASAVAPGVGNEQYF. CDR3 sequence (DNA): TGTGCCAGCGCCGTAGCGCCCGGCGTAGGAAACGAGCAGTACTTC.

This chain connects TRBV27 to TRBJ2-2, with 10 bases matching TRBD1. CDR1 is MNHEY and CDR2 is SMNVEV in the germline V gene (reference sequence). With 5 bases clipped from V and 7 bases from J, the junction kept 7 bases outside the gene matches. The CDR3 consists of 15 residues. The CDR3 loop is CASSPRQGASGELFF. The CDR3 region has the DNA TGTGCCAGCAGTCCCCGACAGGGGGCGAGCGGGGAGCTGTTTTTT.

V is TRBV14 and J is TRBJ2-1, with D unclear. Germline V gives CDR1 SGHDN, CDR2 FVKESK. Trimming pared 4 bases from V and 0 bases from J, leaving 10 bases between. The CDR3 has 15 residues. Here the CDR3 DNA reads TGTGCCAGCAGCCGAGGCGACCCCTCCTACAATGAGCAGTTCTTC. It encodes CASSRGDPSYNEQFF.

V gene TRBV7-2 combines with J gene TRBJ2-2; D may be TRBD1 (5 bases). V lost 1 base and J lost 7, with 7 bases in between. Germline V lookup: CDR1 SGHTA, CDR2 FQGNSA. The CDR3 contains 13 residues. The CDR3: CASSLVGDGELFF. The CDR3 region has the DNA TGTGCCAGCAGCTTAGTAGGGGACGGGGAGCTGTTTTTT.

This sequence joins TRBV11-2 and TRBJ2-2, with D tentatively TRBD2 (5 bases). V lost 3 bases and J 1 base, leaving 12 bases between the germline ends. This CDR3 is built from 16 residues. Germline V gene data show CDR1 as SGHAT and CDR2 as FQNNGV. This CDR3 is CASSFPLAGNTGELFF. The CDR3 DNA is TGTGCCAGCAGCTTCCCGCTAGCCGGGAACACCGGGGAGCTGTTTTTT.

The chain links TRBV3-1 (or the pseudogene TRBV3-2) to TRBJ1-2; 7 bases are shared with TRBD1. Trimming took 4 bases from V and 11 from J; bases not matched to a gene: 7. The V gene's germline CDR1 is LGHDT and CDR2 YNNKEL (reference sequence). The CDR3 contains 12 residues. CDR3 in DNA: TGTGCCAGCAGCCCTGGGACAGCCAGGTACACCTTC. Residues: CASSPGTARYTF.

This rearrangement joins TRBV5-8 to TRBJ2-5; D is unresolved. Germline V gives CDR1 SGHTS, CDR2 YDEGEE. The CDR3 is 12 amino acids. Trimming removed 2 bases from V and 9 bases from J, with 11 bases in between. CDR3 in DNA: TGTGCCAGCAGCTTCCAGGCACCGGCCCAGTACTTC. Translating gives CASSFQAPAQYF.

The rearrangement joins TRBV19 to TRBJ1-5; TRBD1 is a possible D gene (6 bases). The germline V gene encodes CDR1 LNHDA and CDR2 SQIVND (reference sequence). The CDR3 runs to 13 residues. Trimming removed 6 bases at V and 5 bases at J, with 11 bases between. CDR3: CASSQDSDQPQHF. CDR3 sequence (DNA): TGTGCCAGTAGCCAGGACAGCGATCAGCCCCAGCATTTT.

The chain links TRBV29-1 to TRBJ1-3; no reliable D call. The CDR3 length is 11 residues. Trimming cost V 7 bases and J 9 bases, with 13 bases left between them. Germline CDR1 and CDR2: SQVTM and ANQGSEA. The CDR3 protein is CSAAPRGTIYF. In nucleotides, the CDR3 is TGCAGCGCGGCACCCCGGGGCACCATATATTTT.

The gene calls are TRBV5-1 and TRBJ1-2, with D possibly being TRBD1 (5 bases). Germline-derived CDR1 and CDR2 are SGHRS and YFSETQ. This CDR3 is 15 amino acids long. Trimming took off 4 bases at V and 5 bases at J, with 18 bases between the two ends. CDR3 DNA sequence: TGCGCCAGCAGCCCGGACACGTCAACCCCGTATGGCTACACCTTC. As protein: CASSPDTSTPYGYTF.

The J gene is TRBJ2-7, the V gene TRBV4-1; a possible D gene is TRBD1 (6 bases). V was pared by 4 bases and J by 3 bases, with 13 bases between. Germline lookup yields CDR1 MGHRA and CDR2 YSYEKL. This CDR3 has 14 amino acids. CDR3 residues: CASSPRQAIYEQYF. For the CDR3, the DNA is TGCGCCAGCAGCCCTAGACAGGCTATCTACGAGCAGTACTTC.

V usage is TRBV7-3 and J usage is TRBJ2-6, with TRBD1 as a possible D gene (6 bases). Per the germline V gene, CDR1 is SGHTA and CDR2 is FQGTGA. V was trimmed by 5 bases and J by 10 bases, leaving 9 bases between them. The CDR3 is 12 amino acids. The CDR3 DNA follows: TGTGCCAGCAGCCCCGACAGGAACGTCCTGACTTTC. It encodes CASSPDRNVLTF.

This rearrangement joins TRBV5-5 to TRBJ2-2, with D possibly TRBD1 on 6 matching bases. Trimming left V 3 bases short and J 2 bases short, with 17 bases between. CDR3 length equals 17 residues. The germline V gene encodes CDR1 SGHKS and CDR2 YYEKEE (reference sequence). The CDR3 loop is CASSSMTGFLNTGELFF. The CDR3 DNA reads TGTGCCAGCAGCTCGATGACAGGTTTTCTAAACACCGGGGAGCTGTTTTTT.

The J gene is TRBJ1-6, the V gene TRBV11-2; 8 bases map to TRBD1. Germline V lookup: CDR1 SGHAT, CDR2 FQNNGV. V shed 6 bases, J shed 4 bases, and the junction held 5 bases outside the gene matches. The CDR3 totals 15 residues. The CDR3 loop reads CASSKTGEYNSPLHF. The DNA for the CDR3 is TGTGCCAGCAGTAAGACAGGGGAGTATAATTCACCCCTCCACTTT.

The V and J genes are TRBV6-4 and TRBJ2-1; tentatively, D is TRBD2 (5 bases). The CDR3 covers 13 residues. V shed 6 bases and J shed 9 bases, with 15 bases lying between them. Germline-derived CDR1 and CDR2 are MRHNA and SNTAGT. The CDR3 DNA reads TGTGCCAGCAGCCTAATAGAGGGCGGTGAGCAGTTCTTC. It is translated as CASSLIEGGEQFF.

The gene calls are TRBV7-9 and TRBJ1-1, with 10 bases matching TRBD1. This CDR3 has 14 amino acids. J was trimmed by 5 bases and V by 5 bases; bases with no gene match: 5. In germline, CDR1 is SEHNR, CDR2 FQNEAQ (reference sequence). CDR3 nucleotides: TGTGCCAGCAGCCAGGACAGGGGGGAGACTGAAGCTTTCTTT. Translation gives CASSQDRGETEAFF.